The rows below give T cell receptor beta chains drawn from one sample of a study of cytomegalovirus exposure and HLA in healthy donors. This table comes from immunoSEQ multiplex PCR, and its TCRdb copy is limited to in-frame clones, with some not included. The sample yields 150,000 to 200,000 clones, 96% seen once. Sequencing input: PBMCs. The receptors were gathered from a woman between 18 and 29 years old in good health and CMV-seronegative. Each CDR3 is given with its conserved first and last residue. The D gene is left open where the match is weak. Rows give clone size only sometimes, using once, few, many, or a class for an expanded clone.

size | J | D | V | CDR3 | DNA
. | TRBJ2-2 | . | TRBV4-1 | CASSGWGQELFF | TGCGCCAGCAGCGGGTGGGGCCAGGAGCTGTTTTTT
. | TRBJ1-4 | . | TRBV6-5 | CASSYGRGGFREKLFF | TGTGCCAGCAGTTACGGCAGGGGCGGATTCCGTGAAAAACTGTTTTTT
. | TRBJ1-3 | . | TRBV4-1 | CASSQERVSGNTIYF | TGCGCCAGCAGCCAAGAACGGGTCTCTGGAAACACCATATATTTT
few | TRBJ1-1 | TRBD1 | TRBV6-1 | CASPGQGGWGTEAFF | TGTGCCAGCCCGGGACAGGGAGGTTGGGGCACTGAAGCTTTCTTT
. | TRBJ1-2 | TRBD1 | TRBV27 | CASSQPYQDRVHF | TGTGCCAGCAGTCAACCATACCAGGACAGGGTGCACTTC
. | TRBJ2-5 | . | TRBV23-1 | CASSRQDKETQYF | TGCGCCAGCAGTCGTCAGGACAAAGAGACCCAGTACTTC
. | TRBJ2-7 | TRBD2 | TRBV5-6 | CASSSEPGGGYEQYF | TGTGCCAGCAGCTCGGAACCGGGAGGAGGGTACGAGCAGTACTTC
. | TRBJ2-5 | . | TRBV7-7 | CASSLGRLGVETQYF | TGTGCTAGCAGCTTAGGGCGACTAGGAGTAGAGACCCAGTACTTC
. | TRBJ2-1 | . | TRBV11-3 | CASSLEASHEQFF | TGTGCCAGCAGCTTAGAAGCGAGCCATGAGCAGTTCTTC
. | TRBJ1-3 | . | TRBV18 | CASSPTNRVGSGNTIYF | TGTGCCAGCTCACCCACCAACAGGGTAGGGTCTGGAAACACCATATATTTT
. | TRBJ1-2 | . | TRBV6-5 | CASSFRRQDHYGYTF | TGTGCCAGCAGTTTCCGTCGACAGGACCACTATGGCTACACCTTC
. | TRBJ2-2 | . | TRBV7-2 | CASSLDGGKNTGELFF | TGTGCCAGCAGCTTAGACGGGGGTAAGAACACCGGGGAGCTGTTTTTT
. | TRBJ1-2 | TRBD1 | TRBV4-1 | CASSQDDREFGYGYTF | TGCGCCAGCAGCCAAGACGACAGGGAGTTTGGGTATGGCTACACCTTC
. | TRBJ1-2 | TRBD1 | TRBV7-9 | CASEPTGGDGYTF | TGTGCCAGTGAACCTACAGGGGGTGATGGCTACACCTTC
. | TRBJ2-2 | TRBD1 | TRBV4-1 | CASSQGRQGPGELFF | TGCGCCAGCAGCCAAGGAAGACAGGGCCCCGGGGAGCTGTTTTTT
once | TRBJ2-1 | . | TRBV29-1 | CSVEFSPRGYEQFF | TGCAGCGTTGAATTCTCGCCTAGGGGTTATGAGCAGTTCTTC
. | TRBJ2-7 | . | TRBV11-2 | CASSPRQGNYEQYF | TGTGCCAGCAGCCCCCGGCAGGGGAATTACGAGCAGTACTTC
. | TRBJ1-1 | . | TRBV5-1 | CASSRAGLTEAFF | TGCGCCAGCAGCCGGGCAGGGCTGACTGAAGCTTTCTTT
once | TRBJ2-3 | TRBD1 | TRBV5-1 | CASCHGQGYTDTQYF | TGCGCCAGCTGCCACGGACAGGGGTACACAGATACGCAGTATTTT
. | TRBJ2-7 | TRBD1 | TRBV27 | CASSLSTGATNEQYF | TGTGCCAGCAGTTTATCGACAGGGGCTACTAACGAGCAGTACTTC
. | TRBJ2-6 | . | TRBV5-1 | CASTSWGGQSGANVLTF | TGCGCCAGTACTAGCTGGGGGGGGCAATCTGGGGCCAACGTCCTGACTTTC
. | TRBJ2-2 | TRBD2 | TRBV14 | CASSRRLLATMNTGELFF | TGTGCCAGCAGCCGGCGATTACTAGCGACCATGAACACCGGGGAGCTGTTTTTT
. | TRBJ2-3 | TRBD2 | TRBV7-3 | CASSPSGGALDTQYF | TGTGCCAGCAGCCCTAGCGGGGGGGCGTTGGATACGCAGTATTTT
. | TRBJ2-1 | TRBD2 | TRBV6-6 | CASSPISGGLNEQFF | TGTGCCAGCAGTCCGATTAGCGGGGGGCTGAATGAGCAGTTCTTC
. | TRBJ2-2 | . | TRBV25-1 | CASSESGTGELFF | TGTGCCAGCAGTGAAAGCGGTACCGGGGAGCTGTTTTTT
. | TRBJ1-1 | TRBD1 | TRBV6-6 | CASSADRRAFF | TGTGCCAGCAGTGCGGACAGGAGAGCTTTCTTT
. | TRBJ1-5 | TRBD1 | TRBV6-1 | CASRGGQISNQPQHF | TGTGCCAGCAGGGGGGGACAGATTAGCAATCAGCCCCAGCATTTT
few | TRBJ1-6 | . | TRBV27 | CATTPMSPLHF | TGTGCCACCACCCCTATGTCACCCCTCCACTTT
. | TRBJ1-2 | TRBD1 | TRBV7-3 | CASSSLTGDGYTF | TGTGCCAGCAGCTCCCTAACAGGGGACGGCTACACCTTC
. | TRBJ1-1 | TRBD1 | TRBV4-3 | CASSQEGQTTEAFF | TGCGCCAGCAGCCAAGAGGGACAGACAACTGAAGCTTTCTTT
. | TRBJ2-7 | . | TRBV6-5 | CASSQDRSSYEQYF | TGTGCCAGCAGTCAAGACAGGAGCTCCTACGAGCAGTACTTC
. | TRBJ1-6 | . | TRBV27 | CASSLYAKGINSPLHF | TGTGCCAGCAGTTTATACGCCAAGGGGATTAATTCACCCCTCCACTTT
. | TRBJ1-2 | . | TRBV5-6 | CASLEAGGVANYGYTF | TGTGCCAGCCTGGAGGCGGGGGGAGTAGCAAACTATGGCTACACCTTC
once | TRBJ2-2 | TRBD1 | TRBV7-8 | CASSSELTGMNTGELFF | TGTGCCAGCAGCTCCGAACTGACAGGGATGAACACCGGGGAGCTGTTTTTT